This T cell receptor beta chain was retrieved from a study of breast tumors, draining lymph nodes, adjacent tissues. This clonotype was detected many times. TCRdb re-called the multiplex PCR reads with MiXCR, one entry per CDR3 protein. The sample has tens of thousands of distinct CDR3 sequences, about 50% seen once. This CDR3 has 15 residues. CDR1 is LNHDA, CDR2 SQIVND, per germline (reference sequence). The germline V and J ends were trimmed by 3 bases and 5 bases, with 17 bases remaining between them. This receptor was identified in a female donor with breast cancer. Some clones in this sample may be carry-over from other donors' samples. Sequencing was done on a sample of breast tumor tissue. The rearrangement links TRBV19 to TRBJ2-7, with D possibly TRBD1 on 6 matching bases. In DNA form, the CDR3 reads TGTGCCAGTAGTATCAGGGGCTTGGCGTGGGACGAGCAGTACTTC. The encoded protein is CASSIRGLAWDEQYF.